This TCR beta chain was retrieved from a study of cytomegalovirus exposure and HLA in healthy donors. Findings of the study overall: CMV serostatus was the only immune exposure information that was available.

CDR1 SGHRS and CDR2 YFSETQ come from the germline V gene. The ends were cut back, 2 bases at V and 5 bases at J, with 14 bases in the middle. The CDR3 is 14 residues long. Concerning this clone: What it recognizes is unknown.

Researchers ran the PCR with 60 Vbeta and 13 Jbeta primers. TCRdb's copy holds only in-frame clones and misses some; the assay was immunoSEQ multiplex PCR. The sample shows around 97,000 clones, 75% to 85% of them seen only once. The sequencing input was PBMCs. V gene TRBV5-1 combines with J gene TRBJ2-7; the D gene is possibly TRBD2 (5 bases). The TCR was taken from a woman younger than 35 in good health and CMV-seropositive. The CDR3 region is CASSLEGTVHEQYF. CDR3 DNA: TGCGCCAGCAGCTTAGAGGGAACGGTCCACGAGCAGTACTTC.